The 24 T cell receptor beta chains reported below all come from one sample, sequenced in a study of shared clonotypes between healthy human individuals. Clones were sequenced by immunoSEQ multiplex PCR, and TCRdb holds only the in-frame ones, with some missing. The sample records a few million clones, over 85% being singletons. Positively selected for CCR7, the CD45RO-negative cells used as naive CD8 cells excluded terminally differentiated effector memory CD45RA+ cells. Sequencing input: naive CD8+ T cells from PBMCs. These receptors all stem from a man in his late teens or twenties in good health. Some clones in this sample may be carry-over from other donors' samples.

This chain links TRBV4-1 with TRBJ1-2; D might be TRBD1 (5 bases). From germline, CDR1 is MGHRA and CDR2 YSYEKL. This CDR3 contains 15 residues. V was trimmed by 1 base and J by 5 bases, leaving 14 bases between them. The CDR3 nucleotides are TGCGCCAGCAGCCAAGGGTGGGACGGAGCATATGGCTACACCTTC. Residues: CASSQGWDGAYGYTF.

The V and J genes are TRBV5-5 and TRBJ1-4; 7 nucleotides line up with TRBD1. Germline lookup yields CDR1 SGHKS and CDR2 YYEKEE (reference sequence). The length of the CDR3 is 15 residues. V lost 4 bases, J lost 3 bases, and 6 bases stayed unmatched. The CDR3 loop is CASSTTGDSNEKLFF. CDR3 in DNA: TGTGCCAGCAGCACTACAGGGGATTCTAATGAAAAACTGTTTTTT.

The chain recombines TRBV18 with TRBJ1-1, with 7 nucleotides matching TRBD1. CDR3 size: 14 residues. After removal of 3 bases from V and 4 bases from J, the junction contained 5 bases not matched to a gene. In germline, CDR1 is KGHSH, CDR2 LQKENI. The CDR3 loop reads CASSPDRMGTEAFF. The CDR3, as DNA: TGTGCCAGCTCACCGGACAGGATGGGCACTGAAGCTTTCTTT. The variable domain in full, with the rest retrieved from reference TRBV18 and TRBJ1-1, is NAGVMQNPRHLVRRRGQEARLRCSPMKGHSHVYWYRQLPEEGLKFMVYLQKENIIDESGMPKERFSAEFPKEGPSILRIQQVVRGDSAAYFCASSPDRMGTEAFFGQGTRLTVV.

The V call is TRBV29-1, the J call TRBJ2-5; 10 bases line up with TRBD1. CDR1 and CDR2 (germline): SQVTM, ANQGSEA. V dropped 7 bases and J dropped 9; count of bases not matched to a gene: 11. This CDR3 has 13 amino acids. CDR3 DNA sequence: TGCAGCGGAGCCGGGACAGGGGTAGTGGCCCAGTACTTC. It is translated as CSGAGTGVVAQYF.

J is TRBJ2-1 and V is TRBV29-1; 8 nucleotides agree with TRBD2. This CDR3 has 12 amino acids. V trimming: 4 bases; J trimming: 4 bases; junction bases outside the gene matches: 0. Germline CDR1 SQVTM, CDR2 ANQGSEA. The CDR3 region is CSVVAGYNEQFF. DNA for the CDR3: TGCAGCGTTGTAGCGGGATACAATGAGCAGTTCTTC.

The chain combines TRBV7-2 with TRBJ1-1; D is possibly TRBD1 (5 bases). This CDR3 contains 15 residues. Germline V lookup: CDR1 SGHTA, CDR2 FQGNSA. Trimming left V 2 bases short and J 2 bases short, with 12 bases between. CDR3 protein: CASSLITWGNTEAFF. Here the CDR3 DNA reads TGTGCCAGCAGCTTAATTACATGGGGCAACACTGAAGCTTTCTTT.

This chain uses TRBV28 with TRBJ1-1, with no clear D. Trimming shortened V by 6 bases and J by 2 bases, and 19 bases separated the two germline ends. Per germline, CDR1 MDHEN and CDR2 SYDVKM. This CDR3 has 16 residues. The CDR3 is CASSPPPNSVNTEAFF. For the CDR3, the DNA is TGTGCCAGCAGCCCCCCGCCGAATTCGGTCAACACTGAAGCTTTCTTT.

This clone occurred once. For the CDR3, the DNA is TGTGCCAGCAGCTTAGCGGCCCGGGGTCCCTACAATGAGCAGTTCTTC. Translating it yields CASSLAARGPYNEQFF. This chain joins TRBV7-9 and TRBJ2-1, with TRBD2 as a possible D gene (5 bases). This CDR3 spans 16 amino acids. Germline V gives CDR1 SEHNR, CDR2 FQNEAQ (reference sequence). Between the trimmed V and J ends, which lost 0 bases and 2 bases, there was a span of 11 bases.

This clone was counted once. This rearrangement joins TRBV7-9 to TRBJ2-6; tentatively, D is TRBD2 (5 bases). The germline gives CDR1 SEHNR, CDR2 FQNEAQ (reference sequence). The V gene lost 5 bases and the J gene lost 4 bases, with 12 bases spanning the gap. The CDR3 length is 15 residues. CDR3 residues: CASSGREIGANVLTF. CDR3 DNA: TGTGCCAGCAGCGGACGGGAAATCGGGGCCAACGTCCTGACTTTC.

As concerns this clone: Other DNA sequences in the same sample also yield this CDR3. V usage is TRBV15 and J usage is TRBJ1-4, with a possible D match to TRBD1 (5 bases). Germline V gives CDR1 LNHNV, CDR2 YYDKDF (reference sequence). The CDR3 is 14 amino acids. V was trimmed by 1 base and J by 8 bases, leaving 11 bases between them. The CDR3 DNA sequence: TGTGCCACCAGCAGAGCCGGGGGAGGGGAAAAACTGTTTTTT. This codes for CATSRAGGGEKLFF.

The chain carries TRBV11-2 and TRBJ1-1; 9 bases align to TRBD1. CDR3 length: 14 residues. CDR1 is SGHAT and CDR2 is FQNNGV in the germline V gene. Trimming removed 3 bases from V and 5 bases from J; junction bases left unmatched: 4. The CDR3 DNA sequence: TGTGCCAGCAGCTTGGGGACAGGGTGGACTGAAGCTTTCTTT. It yields the protein CASSLGTGWTEAFF.

V usage is TRBV7-8 and J usage is TRBJ2-1; 9 bases match TRBD2. V gave up 10 bases and J gave up 1 base; unmatched junction bases: 11. Germline V gene lookup returns CDR1 SGHVS and CDR2 FQNEAQ. This CDR3 has 16 amino acids. The CDR3 nucleotides read TGTGCCACCCATCCCCTAGCGGGATTATCCTACAATGAGCAGTTCTTC. Protein sequence: CATHPLAGLSYNEQFF.

The rearrangement joins TRBV5-8 to TRBJ1-1, with D unresolved. Trimming left V 1 base short and J 2 bases short, with 6 bases between. CDR3 length: 13 amino acids. Germline V gene lookup returns CDR1 SGHTS and CDR2 YDEGEE. For the CDR3, the DNA is TGTGCCAGCAGCTTGTACAGCAACACTGAAGCTTTCTTT. Residues: CASSLYSNTEAFF.

The V gene is TRBV28, the J gene TRBJ1-5; no reliable D call. Trimming removed 4 bases at V and 0 bases at J, with 10 bases between. CDR1 and CDR2 (germline): MDHEN, SYDVKM. The CDR3 is 15 residues long. The CDR3 nucleotides read TGTGCCAGCAGTTCACGGTGGTATAGCAATCAGCCCCAGCATTTT. It codes for CASSSRWYSNQPQHF.

V usage is TRBV27 and J usage is TRBJ2-3; D gene unclear. Germline V gene data show CDR1 as MNHEY and CDR2 as SMNVEV (reference sequence). The CDR3 is 13 residues long. Trimming cost V 2 bases and J 3 bases, with 6 bases left between them. CDR3: CASSLPETDTQYF. The CDR3 coding sequence is TGTGCCAGCAGTTTACCAGAGACAGATACGCAGTATTTT.

Remarks on this clone: Other DNA variants within this sample encode the same CDR3. V and J are TRBV27 and TRBJ1-5; D gene unclear. Trimming took 0 bases from V and 4 from J, leaving 7 bases between them. CDR1 MNHEY and CDR2 SMNVEV come from the germline V gene (reference sequence). CDR3 length: 14 amino acids. The CDR3 coding sequence is TGTGCCAGCAGTTTATCGAACAGTAATCAGCCCCAGCATTTT. This codes for CASSLSNSNQPQHF.

This chain joins TRBV9 and TRBJ1-2, with a weak D call TRBD1 (5 bases). The V gene lost 3 bases and the J gene lost 0 bases, with 15 bases spanning the gap. Per germline, CDR1 SGDLS and CDR2 YYNGEE. The CDR3 extends over 16 amino acids. In DNA, the CDR3 is TGTGCCAGCAGCGGTCCGAGGACATCCGCTAACTATGGCTACACCTTC. Translation: CASSGPRTSANYGYTF.

The chain joins TRBV2 to TRBJ2-7; 14 bases align to TRBD2. V trimming: 10 bases; J trimming: 2 bases; junction bases outside the gene matches: 4. The CDR3 length is 14 residues. Germline V CDR1 and CDR2: SNHLY, FYNNEI. The CDR3 spells CATGLAGGTYEQYF. CDR3 bases: TGTGCCACCGGACTAGCGGGGGGAACCTACGAGCAGTACTTC.

This chain joins TRBV28 and TRBJ2-1; no definite D call. CDR3 length: 11 residues. V was cut by 10 bases and J by 6 bases, with 10 bases left in between. Germline-derived CDR1 and CDR2 are MDHEN and SYDVKM. This chain's CDR3 is CATNKRNEQFF. As DNA, the CDR3 is TGTGCCACCAACAAGCGCAATGAGCAGTTCTTC. The whole variable domain, remainder taken from reference TRBV28 and TRBJ2-1, is DVKVTQSSRYLVKRTGEKVFLECVQDMDHENMFWYRQDPGLGLRLIYFSYDVKMKEKGDIPEGYSVSREKKERFSLILESASTNQTSMYLCATNKRNEQFFGPGTRLTVL.

This sequence joins TRBV7-9 and TRBJ2-6; no reliable D call. CDR3 length equals 15 residues. Trimming shortened V by 1 base and J by 2 bases, and 6 bases separated the two germline ends. The germline CDR1 and CDR2 sequences are SEHNR and FQNEAQ (reference sequence). The CDR3 DNA reads TGTGCCAGCAGCTTAGGTCAGGCTGGGGCCAACGTCCTGACTTTC. Its protein is CASSLGQAGANVLTF.

This clone was picked up one time. V is TRBV14 and J is TRBJ2-1; no firm D call. The V end was cut by 10 bases, the J end by 6 bases, with 16 bases between. The CDR3 runs 13 residues. Per germline, CDR1 SGHDN and CDR2 FVKESK. CDR3 sequence: CATGPSRANEQFF. CDR3 nucleotide sequence: TGTGCCACCGGCCCATCCCGCGCCAATGAGCAGTTCTTC.

This chain joins TRBV28 and TRBJ2-7; 7 bases are a match to TRBD1. V was pared by 8 bases and J by 0 bases, with 1 base of the junction left unmatched. The CDR3 loop spans 12 amino acids. Germline assignment: CDR1 MDHEN and CDR2 SYDVKM. CDR3 sequence (DNA): TGTGCCAGCGGACAGGACTCCTACGAGCAGTACTTC. It yields the protein CASGQDSYEQYF.

V and J are TRBV9 and TRBJ2-1; 11 bases are a match to TRBD2. CDR1 and CDR2 from the germline V gene are SGDLS and YYNGEE. J was trimmed by 7 bases and V by 3 bases; bases with no gene match: 9. The CDR3 consists of 16 residues. DNA for the CDR3: TGTGCCAGCAGCGATTCTCCTAGCGGGAGGAGTAATGAGCAGTTCTTC. It translates to CASSDSPSGRSNEQFF.

The rearrangement links TRBV29-1 to TRBJ1-1; D gene uncertain. This CDR3 has 15 amino acids. With 0 bases removed from V and 0 bases from J, the gap between germline ends came to 11 bases. Germline values: CDR1 SQVTM, CDR2 ANQGSEA. CDR3 sequence: CSVEERVALNTEAFF. The CDR3, as DNA: TGCAGCGTTGAAGAAAGGGTGGCATTGAACACTGAAGCTTTCTTT.